Sequencing of this T cell receptor (beta chain) was carried out in a study of molecular identifiers for immune sequencing clone quantification. This clonotype was seen many times. One entry per CDR3 protein results from TCRdb running MiXCR on the PCR reads. The sample shows some 320,000 distinct CDR3 sequences, around a fifth of them seen only once. V was shortened by 2 bases and J by 0 bases, with 9 bases between the two germline ends. The CDR3 has 15 residues. Germline CDR1 and CDR2: LGHNA and YSLEER. The sequence was obtained from a human donor in good health. Some libraries in this study had Jurkat cell RNA spiked in. The material sequenced was naive CD8+ T cells from blood, with Jurkat cell RNA spiked in. Subset here: FACS-sorted CD8+CD4-CCR7+CD45RA+ naive T cells. This rearrangement joins TRBV4-3 to TRBJ2-3; no reliable D call. The CDR3 spells CASSQYSQSTDTQYF. The CDR3 DNA follows: TGCGCCAGCAGCCAATACTCCCAGAGCACAGATACGCAGTATTTT.